Given below is one TCR beta chain in context. This record belongs to a study of control samples from healthy donors and cancer patients. CDR3 length equals 13 residues. Germline V gives CDR1 LNHNV, CDR2 YYDKDF (reference sequence). V was shortened by 3 bases and J by 2 bases, with 8 bases between the two germline ends. TCRdb's table, derived via immunoSEQ multiplex PCR, lists solely in-frame clones and lacks some. The data contain tens of thousands of clones, around 79% of them seen just once; the ten biggest clones take up around 20%. V usage is TRBV15 and J usage is TRBJ2-7, with TRBD2 as a possible D gene (5 bases). This TCR came from a man between 60 and 75 years old with head and neck cancer. Material: PBMCs. CDR3 in DNA: TGTGCCACCAGCAGGGACTTTACCTACGAGCAGTACTTC. Amino acid sequence: CATSRDFTYEQYF.